The clone carrying this TCR beta chain was detected many times. The data derive from a study of blood T cells in healthy people across ages. In the study overall: About one barcoded beta molecule per two T cells was the capture yield of template switching.

Through a sample-barcoded 5' primer and a J-beta primer mix, a second PCR was run for about 6 to 11 cycles. Per sample, CDR3-containing paired-end reads numbered at least 2.5 million. Each CDR3 protein gets one entry after TCRdb re-called the 5' RACE reads with MiXCR. The top ten hold roughly 8.2% of the sample, which has around 1,700,000 distinct CDR3 sequences, 28% seen once. CDR3 length: 15 amino acids. The germline gives CDR1 SQVTM, CDR2 ANQGSEA. Trimming cost V 2 bases and J 5 bases; bases outside gene matches: 11. Caucasian individuals from Russia who were healthy and aged about 6 to 95 acted as donors. Ten milliliters of peripheral blood were drawn from each donor.

This clonotype was obtained from a woman in her 30s in good health. Sequencing input: blood. The V and J genes are TRBV29-1 and TRBJ2-5; TRBD2 aligns across 7 bases. This CDR3 is CSVEPRTQRGETQYF. CDR3 sequence (DNA): TGCAGCGTTGAACCCCGGACTCAGCGGGGCGAGACCCAGTACTTC.